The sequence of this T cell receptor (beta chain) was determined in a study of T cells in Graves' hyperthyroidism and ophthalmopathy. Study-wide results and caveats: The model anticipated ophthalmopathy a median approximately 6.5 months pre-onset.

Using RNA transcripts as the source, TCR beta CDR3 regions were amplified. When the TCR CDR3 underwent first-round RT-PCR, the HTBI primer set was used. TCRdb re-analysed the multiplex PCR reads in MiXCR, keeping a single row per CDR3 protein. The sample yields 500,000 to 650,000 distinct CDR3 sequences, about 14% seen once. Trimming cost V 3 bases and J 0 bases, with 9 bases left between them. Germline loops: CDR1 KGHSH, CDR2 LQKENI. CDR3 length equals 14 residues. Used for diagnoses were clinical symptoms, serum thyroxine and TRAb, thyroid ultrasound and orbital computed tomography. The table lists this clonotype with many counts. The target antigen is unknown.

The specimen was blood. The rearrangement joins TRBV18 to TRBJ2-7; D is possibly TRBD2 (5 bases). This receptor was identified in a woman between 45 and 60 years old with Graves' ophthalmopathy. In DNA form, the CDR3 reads TGTGCCAGCTCACCGAAGGACTCCTCCTACGAGCAGTACTTC. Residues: CASSPKDSSYEQYF.